A single sample is the source of the 26 T cell receptor beta chains below, sequenced in a study of metastatic and nonmetastatic thyroid tumors. MiXCR reprocessed the PCR reads for TCRdb. The data contain approximately 42,000 clones, approximately 24% of them singletons. The entire patient cohort was treatment-naive prior to thyroid surgery. The sample comprised tumor tissue. These receptors were collected from a female donor with papillary thyroid cancer or a benign thyroid nodule (not recorded which). Some clones in this sample may be carry-over from other donors' samples.

By sample fraction, this clone is medium-sized. The rearrangement joins TRBV5-1 to TRBJ1-2; D unclear. V lost 4 bases and J lost 6, with 16 bases in between. This CDR3 is 14 amino acids long. Germline assignment: CDR1 SGHRS and CDR2 YFSETQ. CDR3 nucleotides: TGCGCCAGCAGCCCACTCCAAGGCGCTAATGGCTACACCTTC. Translation gives CASSPLQGANGYTF. The full variable domain, with the rest looked up from reference TRBV5-1 and TRBJ1-2, is KAGVTQTPRYLIKTRGQQVTLSCSPISGHRSVSWYQQTPGQGLQFLFEYFSETQRNKGNFPGRFSGRQFSNSRSEMNVSTLELGDSALYLCASSPLQGANGYTFGSGTRLTVV.

This clone has only a few counts. The CDR3, as DNA: TGCAGTGCTAGAGACAGCGGGAGGGCCTACGAGCAGTACTTC. Its protein product is CSARDSGRAYEQYF. The rearrangement joins TRBV20-1 to TRBJ2-7; 10 bases map to TRBD2. With V trimmed by 0 bases and J by 2 bases, 1 base remained unmatched. Germline CDR1 DFQATT, CDR2 SNEGSKA (reference sequence). The CDR3 totals 14 residues.

In this sample, this clone turned up once. V usage is TRBV3-1 and J usage is TRBJ2-7; possible D gene TRBD1, 6 bases. Germline V gene lookup returns CDR1 LGHDT and CDR2 YNNKEL (reference sequence). V was clipped by 1 base and J by 0 bases, with 16 bases between them. The CDR3 sequence is 17 residues long. The chain's CDR3 is CASSQAVTGGYSYEQYF. As DNA, the CDR3 is TGTGCCAGCAGCCAAGCGGTGACAGGCGGCTACTCCTACGAGCAGTACTTC.

Comment on this clone: A much larger clone differs from this one at a single base, so this may be a read error. This chain connects TRBV19 to TRBJ2-3; D might be TRBD1 (5 bases). This CDR3 comprises 14 residues. Germline-derived CDR1 and CDR2 are LNHDA and SQIVND (reference sequence). V lost 3 bases and J lost 3, with 10 bases in between. The CDR3 sequence: CASSIRVVTDTQYF. Written as DNA, the CDR3 is TGTGCCAGTAGTATCAGGGTAGTTACAGATACGCAGTATTTT.

This clone was found many times. V is TRBV20-1 and J is TRBJ2-7; D not resolved. The CDR3 is 13 residues long. Germline CDR1 and CDR2: DFQATT and SNEGSKA (reference sequence). V lost 3 bases to trimming and J lost 0 bases, with 9 bases between them. The CDR3 bases are TGCAGTGCTAGTGGTTGGGGCTCCTACGAGCAGTACTTC. Protein sequence: CSASGWGSYEQYF.

This clone has a handful of counts. V gene TRBV28 combines with J gene TRBJ1-4, with D possibly matching TRBD1 (6 bases). Trimming removed 3 bases at V and 6 bases at J, with 11 bases between. The CDR3 extends over 14 amino acids. Per the germline V gene, CDR1 is MDHEN and CDR2 is SYDVKM. The CDR3 sequence is CASSFGDTDEKLFF. The CDR3 nucleotides are TGTGCCAGCAGTTTTGGGGACACCGATGAAAAACTGTTTTTT.

This clone showed up many times. The chain links TRBV5-1 to TRBJ2-3; 9 bases agree with TRBD2. Per germline, CDR1 SGHRS and CDR2 YFSETQ. The CDR3 length is 17 residues. V was clipped by 0 bases and J by 4 bases; unmatched bases: 9. CDR3 sequence (DNA): TGCGCCAGCAGCTTGGCAGGTAGCGGGAGTAATGCAGATACGCAGTATTTT. Translating it yields CASSLAGSGSNADTQYF. Based on the CDR3 plus reference TRBV5-1 and TRBJ2-3, the full variable domain is KAGVTQTPRYLIKTRGQQVTLSCSPISGHRSVSWYQQTPGQGLQFLFEYFSETQRNKGNFPGRFSGRQFSNSRSEMNVSTLELGDSALYLCASSLAGSGSNADTQYFGPGTRLTVL.

This clone showed up many times. The V gene is TRBV20-1, the J gene TRBJ1-1; possible D gene TRBD1, 6 bases. This CDR3 is 15 amino acids long. The germline gives CDR1 DFQATT, CDR2 SNEGSKA (reference sequence). V dropped 3 bases and J dropped 7 bases, with 21 bases sitting between them. CDR3 region: CSASSWEGGKDEAFF. CDR3 sequence (DNA): TGCAGTGCTAGTTCATGGGAGGGGGGTAAGGATGAAGCTTTCTTT.

This clone was found many times. This chain joins TRBV11-2 and TRBJ2-1, with D possibly being TRBD1 (6 bases). V shed 0 bases and J shed 2 bases, with 8 bases lying between them. There are 15 residues in the CDR3. CDR1 SGHAT and CDR2 FQNNGV come from the germline V gene. CDR3 in DNA: TGTGCCAGCAGCTTAGACAGGGGAACCTACAATGAGCAGTTCTTC. This encodes CASSLDRGTYNEQFF.

This clone was seen at least ten times. The chain uses TRBV6-1 and TRBJ1-2; TRBD1 agrees at 9 bases. Germline V CDR1 and CDR2: MNHNS, SASEGT. V lost 5 bases, J lost 2 bases, and 9 bases stayed unmatched. The CDR3 has 16 residues. The CDR3 spells CASSPVSGTGNYGYTF. The CDR3 coding sequence is TGTGCCAGCAGTCCTGTATCCGGGACAGGGAACTATGGCTACACCTTC.

Many counts were recorded for this clone. The chain has TRBV20-1 and TRBJ2-3; 10 positions agree with TRBD2. The CDR3 runs to 15 residues. V shed 3 bases and J 2 bases; nucleotides not matched to a gene: 5. Looked up from germline, CDR1 is DFQATT and CDR2 is SNEGSKA (reference sequence). The DNA for the CDR3 is TGCAGTGCTAGTGGTAGCGGGGGGCACACAGATACGCAGTATTTT. The encoded protein is CSASGSGGHTDTQYF.

V is TRBV7-9 and J is TRBJ2-7; TRBD2 agrees at 11 bases. CDR3 size: 15 residues. CDR1 is SEHNR, CDR2 FQNEAQ, per germline (reference sequence). Trimming removed 6 bases from V and 2 bases from J; junction bases left unmatched: 6. The CDR3 DNA is TGTGCCAGCAGTCTTTCTAGCGGGAGGACCTACGAGCAGTACTTC. Translation: CASSLSSGRTYEQYF. Full variable domain (outside the CDR3, taken from reference TRBV7-9 and TRBJ2-7): DTGVSQNPRHKITKRGQNVTFRCDPISEHNRLYWYRQTLGQGPEFLTYFQNEAQLEKSRLLSDRFSAERPKGSFSTLEIQRTEQGDSAMYLCASSLSSGRTYEQYFGPGTRLTVT.

This clone was found many times. V is TRBV20-1 and J is TRBJ2-5, with a weak D call TRBD2 (5 bases). V was trimmed by 3 bases and J by 5 bases, leaving 16 bases between them. CDR3 length: 14 residues. Germline values: CDR1 DFQATT, CDR2 SNEGSKA (reference sequence). As DNA, the CDR3 is TGCAGTGCTAGGGGAGCGGTGGGGTTGGAGACCCAGTACTTC. It yields the protein CSARGAVGLETQYF.

This clone was detected a few times. The chain employs TRBV6-1 and TRBJ1-1, with unresolved D. From germline, CDR1 is MNHNS and CDR2 SASEGT. Trimming shortened V by 0 bases and J by 7 bases, and 9 bases separated the two germline ends. The CDR3 is 13 amino acids. The CDR3 is CASSEARAVEAFF. CDR3 DNA sequence: TGTGCCAGCAGTGAAGCTCGGGCAGTTGAAGCTTTCTTT.

With regard to this clone: Other DNA variants within this sample encode the same CDR3. The chain uses TRBV20-1 and TRBJ2-3; the match to TRBD2 covers 9 bases. Trimming cost V 6 bases and J 2 bases; bases outside gene matches: 3. Germline V CDR1 and CDR2: DFQATT, SNEGSKA (reference sequence). The CDR3 runs to 13 residues. This CDR3 reads CSATSGSTDTQYF. For the CDR3, the DNA is TGCAGTGCCACTAGCGGGTCCACAGATACGCAGTATTTT.

The chain employs TRBV6-1 and TRBJ2-5, with 13 bases aligning to TRBD2. Looked up from germline, CDR1 is MNHNS and CDR2 is SASEGT. The length of the CDR3 is 15 residues. With 6 bases clipped from V and 3 bases from J, the junction kept 4 bases outside the gene matches. This CDR3 is CASSVLAGGEETQYF. DNA of the CDR3: TGTGCCAGCAGCGTACTAGCGGGAGGGGAAGAGACCCAGTACTTC.

A remark on this clone: This may be a read error: a much more frequent sequence differs by one nucleotide. Other DNA sequences in this sample translate to the same CDR3. V and J are TRBV7-9 and TRBJ2-5; D uncertain. V gave up 1 base and J gave up 11 bases, with 14 bases separating them. CDR1 and CDR2 from the germline V gene are SEHNR and FQNEAQ (reference sequence). The CDR3 has 13 residues. The CDR3 bases are TGTGCCAGCAGCTTAGTAGTGGGCCAAACACAGTACTTC. Protein product: CASSLVVGQTQYF. Complete variable domain (other parts from reference TRBV7-9 and TRBJ2-5): DTGVSQNPRHKITKRGQNVTFRCDPISEHNRLYWYRQTLGQGPEFLTYFQNEAQLEKSRLLSDRFSAERPKGSFSTLEIQRTEQGDSAMYLCASSLVVGQTQYFGPGTRLLVL.

This clone was seen many times. This chain links TRBV7-8 with TRBJ1-3; 7 nucleotides match TRBD1. The germline V gene has CDR1 SGHVS and CDR2 FQNEAQ. With V trimmed by 0 bases and J by 0 bases, 5 bases remained unmatched. This CDR3 comprises 17 residues. CDR3 nucleotides: TGTGCCAGCAGCTTAGCTTCAGGGGGAATCTCTGGAAACACCATATATTTT. This translates into CASSLASGGISGNTIYF.

This clone was observed a handful of times. The rearrangement uses TRBV19 and TRBJ2-7, with 8 positions matching TRBD2. Germline-derived CDR1 and CDR2 are LNHDA and SQIVND (reference sequence). The V and J ends lost 6 bases and 6 bases, in that order; junction bases with no gene match: 13. There are 15 residues in the CDR3. For the CDR3, the DNA is TGTGCCAGTAGCCCCGTGGGGACTAGGGTTGGCGAGCAGTACTTC. This gives the protein CASSPVGTRVGEQYF.

This clone appeared a few times. The V and J genes are TRBV29-1 and TRBJ2-1; D gene unclear. Germline values: CDR1 SQVTM, CDR2 ANQGSEA. Trimming stripped 7 bases from V and 8 bases from J, with 15 bases between. The CDR3 loop spans 12 amino acids. The CDR3 DNA follows: TGCAGCGCCCTGGATAAGACACATGAGCAGTTCTTC. Its translation is CSALDKTHEQFF.

This clone occurred once. The V gene is TRBV20-1, the J gene TRBJ1-5; a weak D match, TRBD1 (6 bases). The germline CDR1 and CDR2 sequences are DFQATT and SNEGSKA (reference sequence). The CDR3 covers 16 residues. Trimming removed 3 bases at V and 0 bases at J, with 15 bases between. CDR3: CSASYGGFGSNQPQHF. The CDR3, as DNA: TGCAGTGCTAGTTACGGGGGCTTCGGTAGCAATCAGCCCCAGCATTTT.

This clone was detected ten times or more. The J gene is TRBJ2-3, the V gene TRBV7-2, with 10 bases matching TRBD2. V gave up 3 bases and J gave up 12 bases; unmatched junction bases: 3. The germline gives CDR1 SGHTA, CDR2 FQGNSA. This CDR3 comprises 12 residues. This chain's CDR3 is CASSFSGGPQYF. Here the CDR3 DNA reads TGTGCCAGCAGCTTTAGCGGGGGGCCTCAGTATTTT.

The chain uses TRBV28 and TRBJ2-7; the D is unclear. From germline, CDR1 is MDHEN and CDR2 SYDVKM. This CDR3 region has 11 residues. V lost 8 bases, J lost 6 bases, and 11 bases lay in between. CDR3 DNA: TGTGCCAGCGGATGGGGTGGCGAGCAGTACTTC. Protein: CASGWGGEQYF.

This chain connects TRBV7-2 to TRBJ1-6; 10 positions agree with TRBD1. CDR1 is SGHTA, CDR2 FQGNSA, per germline. V lost 4 bases to trimming and J lost 9 bases; unmatched junction nucleotides: 3. This CDR3 comprises 14 residues. CDR3 bases: TGTGCCAGCAGCTACCGACAGGGGGCTTCACCCCTCCACTTT. Protein product: CASSYRQGASPLHF.

This clone was seen ten or more times. The chain joins TRBV5-1 to TRBJ2-6; tentatively, D is TRBD1 or TRBD2 (5 bases each). The CDR3 covers 12 residues. Germline V gene sequence: CDR1 SGHRS, CDR2 YFSETQ. CDR3 nucleotides: TGCGCGTCAGGGAGTGGGGCCAACGTCCTGACTTTC. Translated: CASGSGANVLTF.

The genes are TRBV10-2 and TRBJ2-3, with D possibly matching TRBD2 (6 bases). The germline V and J ends were trimmed by 7 bases and 2 bases, with 16 bases remaining between them. Per the germline V gene, CDR1 is WSHSY and CDR2 is SAAADI. This CDR3 spans 15 amino acids. The CDR3 DNA sequence: TGCGCCAGCACCGAGCTGGCGGGATCCACAGATACGCAGTATTTT. As protein: CASTELAGSTDTQYF.